This TCR beta chain was sequenced in a study of T cell responses to AZD1222 COVID-19 vaccine. General study findings and limits: Regions 160-218 and 743-854 held dominance among vaccine-associated CD4 TCRs, which spanned spike. Recipients of two AZD1222 doses showed rising Spike-specific TCR breadth and depth. Donors skewed white British and female; clonal diversity was possibly underestimated.

About this clone: The antigen is not known.

Clones were read by immunoSEQ multiplex PCR, and TCRdb kept only the in-frame ones, dropping some. The repertoire holds fewer than 150,000 clones, roughly 90% seen once, with more than 13% in the top ten. With 10 bases removed from V and 1 base from J, the gap between germline ends came to 17 bases. Germline loops: CDR1 LNHDA, CDR2 SQIVND (reference sequence). CDR3 length equals 14 residues. The sequencing here drew on peripheral blood, taken on day 0 of AZD1222 vaccination. This TCR came from an adult in good health. The gene calls are TRBV19 and TRBJ2-7; D not certain. In DNA, the CDR3 is TGTGCCACCAAGGGCGGCTTGACTTCCTACGAGCAGTACTTC. Amino acids: CATKGGLTSYEQYF. Based on the CDR3 plus reference TRBV19 and TRBJ2-7, the full variable domain is DGGITQSPKYLFRKEGQNVTLSCEQNLNHDAMYWYRQDPGQGLRLIYYSQIVNDFQKGDIAEGYSVSREKKESFPLTVTSAQKNPTAFYLCATKGGLTSYEQYFGPGTRLTVT.